This T cell receptor beta chain was sequenced for a study of shared clonotypes between healthy human individuals. Study-wide background: Three CD4 naive, three CD4 memory, two CD8 naive and one CD8 memory plate were used per donor.

The study's findings and limits: The sharing of 4.5% to 5.5% of naive CD4 clonotypes was seen across a handful of donors. Compared with memory subsets, naive subsets generally had larger estimated richness.

The CDR3 length is 18 residues. Trimming removed 3 bases at V and 0 bases at J, with 19 bases between. CDR1 is SGHTA and CDR2 is FQGNSA in the germline V gene. The study separated CD4+ cells into CD45RA+ naive and CD45RA-negative memory subsets. The method was immunoSEQ multiplex PCR; TCRdb's version includes in-frame clones alone and lacks a portion of them. The sample has around 2.5 million clones, 93% seen once; the top ten hold about 0.38%. This clone has a single count. Its antigen remains unidentified. The chain uses TRBV7-2 and TRBJ2-3, with D perhaps matching TRBD2 (5 bases). This sequence originates from a man aged 18 to 35 in good health. Some clones in this sample may be carry-over from other donors' samples. Sequences were obtained from naive CD4+ T cells from PBMCs. Subset indicated: CD45RA+ positively selected. CDR3: CASSFRSGLALSTDTQYF. DNA of the CDR3: TGTGCCAGCAGCTTTCGCTCCGGACTTGCGCTTAGCACAGATACGCAGTATTTT.